This T cell receptor beta chain was obtained from a study of blood T cells in healthy people across ages. Findings and limits, study-wide: PBMCs were not sorted, which prevented a conclusive comparison of naive versus antigen-experienced cells.

This CDR3 is built from 15 residues. The ends were cut back, 5 bases at V and 2 bases at J, with 16 bases in the middle. The germline V gene has CDR1 SGHAT and CDR2 FQNNGV. Note on this clonotype: Its antigen is unidentified.

The use of a sample-barcoded 5' primer and a J-beta primer mix characterized a second PCR of 7 to 11 cycles. MiXCR, run by TCRdb on the 5' RACE reads, gives a single entry per CDR3 protein. The repertoire holds about 670,000 distinct CDR3 sequences, with around 38% as singletons. The chain employs TRBV11-2 and TRBJ2-7; D is undetermined. This sequence was found in a man aged 80 or over in good health. The source material was blood. The DNA of the CDR3 is TGTGCCAGCAGCCCCGGTCCTCAACCCCCCTACGAGCAGTACTTC. Translation gives CASSPGPQPPYEQYF.